A selection of T cell receptor beta chains follows, all from one sample in a study of graft-versus-host responses after intestinal transplantation. Produced via immunoSEQ multiplex PCR; TCRdb's table is partial and in-frame only. In the table there are 15,000 to 20,000 clones, around 35% of which are singletons. This material consisted of alloreactive CD4+ T cells from a mixed lymphocyte reaction culture, taken before transplantation. The receptors stem from a human patient who was an organ donor for intestinal transplantation. CDR3s include the opening cysteine and the closing phenylalanine or tryptophan. The order of the fields is J gene, V gene, D gene, clone size, CDR3 DNA, CDR3 protein. D genes are given only for firm matches. Size is stated for part of the rows, as once, few or many counts, or as a class when the clone is expanded.

TRBJ2-3	TRBV19	TRBD2	few	TGTGCCAGTACTAGCGGCGGGCCAGATACGCAGTATTTT	CASTSGGPDTQYF
TRBJ1-1	TRBV14	TRBD1	few	TGTGCCAGCAGCCGAATACAGGGGACTGAAGCTTTCTTT	CASSRIQGTEAFF
TRBJ2-2	TRBV4-2	TRBD2	.	TGTGCCAGCAGCCGGGGACTAGCGGCCCTCACCGGGGAGCTGTTTTTT	CASSRGLAALTGELFF
TRBJ1-2	TRBV6-6	.	.	TGTGCCAGCAGTTACGGTTGGGGTTATGGCTACACCTTC	CASSYGWGYGYTF
TRBJ2-1	TRBV11-3	.	few	TGTGCCAGCAGCTTAGACCATGAGCAGTTCTTC	CASSLDHEQFF
TRBJ2-5	TRBV6-1	.	.	TGTGCCAGCACAGTGCAGAATTTAGAGACCCAGTACTTC	CASTVQNLETQYF
TRBJ2-5	TRBV5-1	TRBD1	.	TGTGCCAGCAGCTCCAGGGGGCGCTGGCAAGAGACCCAGTACTTC	CASSSRGRWQETQYF
TRBJ2-5	TRBV29-1	.	few	TGCAGCGTTGAAGCACAGATACAAGAGACCCAGTACTTC	CSVEAQIQETQYF
TRBJ2-7	TRBV9	.	.	TGTGCCAGCAGCGTGGGGCGGGCCTCCTACGAGCAGTACTTC	CASSVGRASYEQYF
TRBJ2-3	TRBV27	.	.	TGTGCCAGCAGTTTCGGGTTTGGAGATACGCAGTATTTT	CASSFGFGDTQYF
TRBJ2-5	TRBV21-1	.	few	TGTGCCAGCAGCAAGGCGGGACAGGGTAAAGGGGAGACCCAGTACTTC	CASSKAGQGKGETQYF